The present T cell receptor (beta chain) was sequenced within a study of cytomegalovirus exposure and HLA in healthy donors. Both 60 Vbeta primers and 13 Jbeta primers went into the PCR. Original data processing: The count from a later analysis was about 80 million unique TCR beta chains, some 10 million of them shared. Clones were sequenced by immunoSEQ multiplex PCR, and TCRdb holds only the in-frame ones, with some missing. The DNA was the basis for D and trimming; V, J and clone size are from that table. The top ten clones hold around 2.4% of a sample with under 150,000 clones, approximately 80% of them seen once. The CDR3 runs to 17 residues.

The sequencing input was PBMCs. The TCR sequence derives from a male donor in good health and CMV-seronegative. This chain links TRBV21-1 with TRBJ2-7; TRBD2, the table's D call, lacks a check against the DNA. TRBV21-1 represents a pseudogene. This CDR3 is CASSPEGQRGISYEQYF. Written as DNA, the CDR3 is TGTGCCAGCAGCCCGGAGGGCCAGCGGGGAATCTCCTACGAGCAGTACTTC.